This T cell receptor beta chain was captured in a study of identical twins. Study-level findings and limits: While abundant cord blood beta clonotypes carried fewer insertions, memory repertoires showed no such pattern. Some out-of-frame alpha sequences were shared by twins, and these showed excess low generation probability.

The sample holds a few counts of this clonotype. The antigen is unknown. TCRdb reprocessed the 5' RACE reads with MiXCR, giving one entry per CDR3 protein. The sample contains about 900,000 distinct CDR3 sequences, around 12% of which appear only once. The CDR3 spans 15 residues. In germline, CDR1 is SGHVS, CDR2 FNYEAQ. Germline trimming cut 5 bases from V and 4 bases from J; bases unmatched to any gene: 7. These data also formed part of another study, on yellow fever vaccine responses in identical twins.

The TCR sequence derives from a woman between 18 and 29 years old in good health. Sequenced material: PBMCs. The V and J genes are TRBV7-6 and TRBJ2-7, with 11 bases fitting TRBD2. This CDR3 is CASSPTTSGVYEQYF. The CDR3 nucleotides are TGTGCCAGCAGCCCAACGACTAGCGGGGTATACGAGCAGTACTTC. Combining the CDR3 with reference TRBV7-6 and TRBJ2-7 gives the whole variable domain GAGVSQSPRYKVTKRGQDVALRCDPISGHVSLYWYRQALGQGPEFLTYFNYEAQQDKSGLPNDRFSAERPEGSISTLTIQRTEQRDSAMYRCASSPTTSGVYEQYFGPGTRLTVT.